The 10 T cell receptor beta chains in this list originate from one sample, sequenced in a study of cytomegalovirus exposure and HLA in healthy donors. Profiled with immunoSEQ multiplex PCR; TCRdb holds only in-frame clones, not every one. The sample lists tens of thousands of clones, over 85% seen once, with 5.8% in the top ten. Material for sequencing was PBMCs. Receptor source: a woman aged 18-29 years in good health and CMV-seronegative.

The chain combines TRBV5-1 with TRBJ1-1; unclear D gene. Germline V gene lookup returns CDR1 SGHRS and CDR2 YFSETQ. The CDR3 runs 13 residues. Trimming stripped 3 bases from V and 1 base from J, with 7 bases between. CDR3 sequence reads: CASSSLQNTEAFF. The DNA of the CDR3 is TGCGCCAGCAGCTCTTTACAGAACACTGAAGCTTTCTTT. The complete variable domain, with remaining parts taken from reference TRBV5-1 and TRBJ1-1, reads KAGVTQTPRYLIKTRGQQVTLSCSPISGHRSVSWYQQTPGQGLQFLFEYFSETQRNKGNFPGRFSGRQFSNSRSEMNVSTLELGDSALYLCASSSLQNTEAFFGQGTRLTVV.

The chain links TRBV19 to TRBJ2-2, with TRBD1 matching 9 bases. V was clipped by 7 bases and J by 8 bases; unmatched bases: 8. This CDR3 is 14 amino acids long. Per the germline V gene, CDR1 is LNHDA and CDR2 is SQIVND (reference sequence). This chain's CDR3 is CASNTGGATGELFF. The DNA of the CDR3 is TGTGCCAGTAACACAGGGGGCGCTACGGGGGAGCTGTTTTTT.

The chain carries TRBV7-8 and TRBJ2-3; 9 positions agree with TRBD1. This CDR3 comprises 13 residues. The germline CDR1 and CDR2 sequences are SGHVS and FQNEAQ. V dropped 4 bases and J dropped 10; count of bases not matched to a gene: 6. CDR3 amino acids: CASSSGNRGPQYF. CDR3 bases: TGTGCCAGCAGCTCCGGAAACAGGGGGCCGCAGTATTTT.

The chain uses TRBV14 and TRBJ2-3; TRBD2 aligns across 7 bases. The germline CDR1 and CDR2 sequences are SGHDN and FVKESK. CDR3 length: 15 residues. V was pared by 2 bases and J by 6 bases, with 8 bases of the junction left unmatched. CDR3 in DNA: TGTGCCAGCAGCCAATGGGACTACCCAGGGGATACGCAGTATTTT. Protein product: CASSQWDYPGDTQYF.

This sequence joins TRBV2 and TRBJ2-5, with 7 bases fitting TRBD2. The CDR3 runs 16 residues. Germline V CDR1 and CDR2: SNHLY, FYNNEI. Trimming removed 6 bases from V and 5 bases from J; junction bases left unmatched: 15. The DNA for the CDR3 is TGTGCCAGCAGCGGGGGAGGGTTTCGGAGCGGGGAGACCCAGTACTTC. It yields the protein CASSGGGFRSGETQYF.

V usage is TRBV5-4 and J usage is TRBJ2-3, with 9 nucleotides matching TRBD2. The length of the CDR3 is 15 residues. The germline V gene encodes CDR1 SGHNT and CDR2 YYREEE (reference sequence). Unmatched junction bases numbered 3, after V lost 2 bases and J lost 2 bases. CDR3 in DNA: TGTGCCAGCAGCTTTAGCGGGGGTTACACAGATACGCAGTATTTT. As protein: CASSFSGGYTDTQYF.

This clone was observed a single time. V gene TRBV11-3 combines with J gene TRBJ2-2, with D perhaps matching TRBD1 (6 bases). CDR1 and CDR2 (germline): SGHNT, YENEEA. The CDR3 has 16 residues. Trimming took 0 bases from V and 2 from J, leaving 10 bases between them. CDR3 sequence reads: CASSLDLQGNTGELFF. The CDR3 DNA follows: TGTGCCAGCAGCTTAGATCTACAGGGAAACACCGGGGAGCTGTTTTTT. The full variable domain, completed using reference TRBV11-3 and TRBJ2-2, is EAGVVQSPRYKIIEKKQPVAFWCNPISGHNTLYWYLQNLGQGPELLIRYENEEAVDDSQLPKDRFSAERLKGVDSTLKIQPAELGDSAVYLCASSLDLQGNTGELFFGEGSRLTVL.

This clone was counted only a few times. The V and J genes are TRBV6-5 and TRBJ2-7; perhaps TRBD1 as D (6 bases). The CDR3 is made up of 14 amino acids. Germline lookup yields CDR1 MNHEY and CDR2 SVGAGI. V lost 6 bases to trimming and J lost 5 bases, with 17 bases between them. CDR3 sequence (DNA): TGTGCCAGCAGCCAGGGGCTGGGTAGCCACGAGCAGTACTTC. Encoded protein: CASSQGLGSHEQYF.

The V call is TRBV6-6, the J call TRBJ1-4, with 7 positions matching TRBD1. V was pared by 6 bases and J by 4 bases, with 2 bases of the junction left unmatched. The CDR3 is made up of 13 amino acids. Germline assignment: CDR1 MNHNY and CDR2 SVGAGI (reference sequence). CDR3 sequence reads: CASRTGINEKLFF. The CDR3, as DNA: TGTGCCAGCAGGACAGGGATTAATGAAAAACTGTTTTTT.

J is TRBJ2-5 and V is TRBV6-5; 9 bases are shared with TRBD2. CDR3 length: 15 residues. Germline V gene data show CDR1 as MNHEY and CDR2 as SVGAGI. The trim removed 0 bases at V and 2 bases at J, leaving 1 base unmatched. The CDR3 here is CASSYSGLAQETQYF. The CDR3 DNA follows: TGTGCCAGCAGTTACTCGGGACTAGCACAAGAGACCCAGTACTTC.